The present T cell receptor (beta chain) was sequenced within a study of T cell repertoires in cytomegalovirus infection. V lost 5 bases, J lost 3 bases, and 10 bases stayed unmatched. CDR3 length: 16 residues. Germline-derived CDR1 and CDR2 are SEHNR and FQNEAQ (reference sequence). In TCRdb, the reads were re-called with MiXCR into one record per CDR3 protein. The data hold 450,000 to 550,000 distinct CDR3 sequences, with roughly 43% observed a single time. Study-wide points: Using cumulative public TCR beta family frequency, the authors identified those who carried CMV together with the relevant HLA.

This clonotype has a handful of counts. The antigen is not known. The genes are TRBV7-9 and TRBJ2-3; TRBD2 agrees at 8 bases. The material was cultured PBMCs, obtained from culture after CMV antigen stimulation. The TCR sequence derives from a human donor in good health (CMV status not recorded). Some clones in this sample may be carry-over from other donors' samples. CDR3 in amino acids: CASSPGAGGGTDTQYF. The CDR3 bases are TGTGCCAGCAGCCCGGGGGCTGGCGGGGGGACAGATACGCAGTATTTT.